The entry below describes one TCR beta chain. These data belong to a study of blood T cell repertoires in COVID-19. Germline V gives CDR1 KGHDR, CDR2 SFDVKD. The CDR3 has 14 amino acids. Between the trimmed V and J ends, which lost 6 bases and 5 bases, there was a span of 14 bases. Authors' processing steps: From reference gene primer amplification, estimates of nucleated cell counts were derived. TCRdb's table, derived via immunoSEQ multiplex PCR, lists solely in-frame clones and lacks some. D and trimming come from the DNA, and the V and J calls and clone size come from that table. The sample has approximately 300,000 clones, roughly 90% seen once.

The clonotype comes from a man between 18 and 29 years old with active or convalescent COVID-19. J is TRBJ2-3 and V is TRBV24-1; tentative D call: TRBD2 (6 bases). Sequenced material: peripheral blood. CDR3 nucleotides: TGTGCCACCAGTTTTTCGGGAGTGGGAGATACGCAGTATTTT. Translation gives CATSFSGVGDTQYF.